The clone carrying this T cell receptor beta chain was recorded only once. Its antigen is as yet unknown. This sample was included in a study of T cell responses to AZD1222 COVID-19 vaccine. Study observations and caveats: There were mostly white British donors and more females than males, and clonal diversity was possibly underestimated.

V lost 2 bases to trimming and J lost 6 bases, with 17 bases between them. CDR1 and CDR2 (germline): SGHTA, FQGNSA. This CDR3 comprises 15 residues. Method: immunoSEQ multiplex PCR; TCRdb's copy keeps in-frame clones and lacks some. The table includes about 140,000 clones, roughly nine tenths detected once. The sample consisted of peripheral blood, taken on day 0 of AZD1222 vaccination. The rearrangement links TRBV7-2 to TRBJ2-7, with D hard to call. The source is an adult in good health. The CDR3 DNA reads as TGTGCCAGCAGCTTATACGGGTCCCCGTCGGGCGAGCAGTACTTC. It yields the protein CASSLYGSPSGEQYF. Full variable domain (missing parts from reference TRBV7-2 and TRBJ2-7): GAGVSQSPSNKVTEKGKDVELRCDPISGHTALYWYRQSLGQGLEFLIYFQGNSAPDKSGLPSDRFSAERTGGSVSTLTIQRTQQEDSAVYLCASSLYGSPSGEQYFGPGTRLTVT.